This TCR beta chain was sequenced for a study of T cell responses to AZD1222 COVID-19 vaccine. The CDR3 is made up of 13 amino acids. Germline V gene lookup returns CDR1 SGHTA and CDR2 FQGNSA. V was trimmed by 2 bases and J by 7 bases, leaving 9 bases between them. Broader study findings: Donor demographics were predominantly white British with a female majority; clonal diversity may be underestimated. Sampling that yielded the repertoires occurred only after the peak T cell response.

In the case of this clone: Antigen: not known. The sample holds other DNA sequences that translate to the same CDR3.

Some clones are missing from TCRdb's copy, which holds only in-frame ones; the method was immunoSEQ multiplex PCR. The sample lists 100,000 to 120,000 clones, about 91% seen once, with under 6.5% in the top ten. The chain couples TRBV7-2 to TRBJ2-4; no clear D gene. The source was peripheral blood, collected 28 days after the second AZD1222 dose. The sequence derives from an adult who received the AZD1222 COVID-19 vaccine. The CDR3 sequence is CASSLFSANIQYF. CDR3 sequence (DNA): TGTGCCAGCAGCTTATTTTCAGCTAACATTCAGTACTTC.